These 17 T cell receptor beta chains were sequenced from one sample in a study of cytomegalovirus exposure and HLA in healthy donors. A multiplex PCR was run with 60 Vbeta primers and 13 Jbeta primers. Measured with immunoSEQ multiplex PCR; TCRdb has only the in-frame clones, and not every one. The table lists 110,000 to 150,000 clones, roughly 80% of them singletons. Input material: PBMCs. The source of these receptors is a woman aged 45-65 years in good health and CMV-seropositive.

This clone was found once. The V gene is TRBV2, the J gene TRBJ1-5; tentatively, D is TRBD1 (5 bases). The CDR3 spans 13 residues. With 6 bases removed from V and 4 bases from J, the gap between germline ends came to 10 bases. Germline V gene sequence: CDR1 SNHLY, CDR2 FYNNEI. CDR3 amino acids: CASSTGVNQPQHF. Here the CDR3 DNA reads TGTGCCAGCAGCACAGGCGTGAATCAGCCCCAGCATTTT.

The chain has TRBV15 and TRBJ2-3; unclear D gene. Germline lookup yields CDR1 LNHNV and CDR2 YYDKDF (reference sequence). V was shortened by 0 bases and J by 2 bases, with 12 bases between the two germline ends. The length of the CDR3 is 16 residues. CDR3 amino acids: CATSREVGDPTDTQYF. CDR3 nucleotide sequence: TGTGCCACCAGCAGAGAAGTCGGAGACCCCACAGATACGCAGTATTTT.

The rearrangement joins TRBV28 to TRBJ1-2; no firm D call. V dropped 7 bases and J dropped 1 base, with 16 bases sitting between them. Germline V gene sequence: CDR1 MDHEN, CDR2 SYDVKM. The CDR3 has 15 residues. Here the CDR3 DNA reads TGTGCCAGCAACACCCTCAAGAACCTTAACTATGGCTACACCTTC. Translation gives CASNTLKNLNYGYTF.

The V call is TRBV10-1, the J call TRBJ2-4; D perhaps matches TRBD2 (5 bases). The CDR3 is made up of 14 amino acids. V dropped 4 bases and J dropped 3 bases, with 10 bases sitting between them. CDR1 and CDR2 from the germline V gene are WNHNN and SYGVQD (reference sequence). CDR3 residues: CASSGGGVKNIQYF. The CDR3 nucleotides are TGCGCCAGCAGTGGTGGAGGAGTCAAAAACATTCAGTACTTC.

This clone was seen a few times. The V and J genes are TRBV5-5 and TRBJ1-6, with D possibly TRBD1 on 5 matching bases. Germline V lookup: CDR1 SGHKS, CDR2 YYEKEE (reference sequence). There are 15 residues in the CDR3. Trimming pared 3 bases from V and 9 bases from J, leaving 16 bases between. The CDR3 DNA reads TGTGCCAGCAGCTGGGGTCAGACAGTGGGTTCACCCCTCCACTTT. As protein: CASSWGQTVGSPLHF.

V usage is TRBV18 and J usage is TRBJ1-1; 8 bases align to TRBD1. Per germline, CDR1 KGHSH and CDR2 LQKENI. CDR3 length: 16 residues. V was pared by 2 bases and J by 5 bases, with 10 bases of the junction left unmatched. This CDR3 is CASSPVARGLRTEAFF. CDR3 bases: TGTGCCAGCTCACCAGTGGCCAGGGGGCTAAGGACTGAAGCTTTCTTT.

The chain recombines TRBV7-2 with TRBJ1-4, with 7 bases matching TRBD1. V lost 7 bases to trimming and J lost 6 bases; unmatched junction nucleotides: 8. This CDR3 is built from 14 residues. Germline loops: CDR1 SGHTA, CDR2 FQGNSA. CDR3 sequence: CASTTDRADEKLFF. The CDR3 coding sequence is TGTGCCAGCACCACCGACAGGGCTGATGAAAAACTGTTTTTT. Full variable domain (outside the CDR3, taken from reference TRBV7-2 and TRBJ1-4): GAGVSQSPSNKVTEKGKDVELRCDPISGHTALYWYRQSLGQGLEFLIYFQGNSAPDKSGLPSDRFSAERTGGSVSTLTIQRTQQEDSAVYLCASTTDRADEKLFFGSGTQLSVL.

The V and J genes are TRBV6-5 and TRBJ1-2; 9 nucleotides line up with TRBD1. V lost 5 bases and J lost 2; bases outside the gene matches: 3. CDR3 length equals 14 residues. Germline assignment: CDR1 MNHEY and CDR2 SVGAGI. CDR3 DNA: TGTGCCAGCAGTGGGGACAGGGACAACTATGGCTACACCTTC. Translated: CASSGDRDNYGYTF.

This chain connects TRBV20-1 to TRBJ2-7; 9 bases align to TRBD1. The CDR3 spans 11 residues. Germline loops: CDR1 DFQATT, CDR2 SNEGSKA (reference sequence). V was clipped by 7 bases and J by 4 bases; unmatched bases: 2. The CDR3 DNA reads TGCAGTGGGACAGGGGATTACGAGCAGTACTTC. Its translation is CSGTGDYEQYF.

The CDR3 region is CASSLGGYEQYF. As DNA, the CDR3 is TGTGCCAGCAGCTTGGGCGGCTACGAGCAGTACTTC. This chain uses TRBV5-6 with TRBJ2-7; no clear D gene. Germline lookup yields CDR1 SGHDT and CDR2 YYEEEE. V was pared by 0 bases and J by 3 bases, with 4 bases between. The CDR3 has 12 residues. The variable domain in full, with the rest retrieved from reference TRBV5-6 and TRBJ2-7, is DAGVTQSPTHLIKTRGQQVTLRCSPKSGHDTVSWYQQALGQGPQFIFQYYEEEERQRGNFPDRFSGHQFPNYSSELNVNALLLGDSALYLCASSLGGYEQYFGPGTRLTVT.

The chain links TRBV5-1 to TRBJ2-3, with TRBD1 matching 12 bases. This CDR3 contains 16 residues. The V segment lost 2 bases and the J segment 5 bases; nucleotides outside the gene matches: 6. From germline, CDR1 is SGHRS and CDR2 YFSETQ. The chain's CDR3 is CASSFQGQGAVDTQYF. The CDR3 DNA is TGCGCCAGCAGCTTCCAGGGACAGGGGGCGGTAGATACGCAGTATTTT. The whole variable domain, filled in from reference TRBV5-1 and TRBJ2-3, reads KAGVTQTPRYLIKTRGQQVTLSCSPISGHRSVSWYQQTPGQGLQFLFEYFSETQRNKGNFPGRFSGRQFSNSRSEMNVSTLELGDSALYLCASSFQGQGAVDTQYFGPGTRLTVL.

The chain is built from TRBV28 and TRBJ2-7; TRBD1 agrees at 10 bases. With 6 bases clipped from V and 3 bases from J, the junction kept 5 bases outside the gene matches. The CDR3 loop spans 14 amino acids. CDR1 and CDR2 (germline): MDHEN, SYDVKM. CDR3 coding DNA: TGTGCCAGCAGATCAGGGACAGGGGTCTACGAGCAGTACTTC. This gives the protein CASRSGTGVYEQYF.

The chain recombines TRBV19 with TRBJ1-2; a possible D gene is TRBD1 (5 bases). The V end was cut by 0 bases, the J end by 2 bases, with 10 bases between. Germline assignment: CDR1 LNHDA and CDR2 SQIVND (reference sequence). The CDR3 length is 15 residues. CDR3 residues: CASSIEWTTNYGYTF. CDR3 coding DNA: TGTGCCAGTAGTATAGAATGGACAACCAACTATGGCTACACCTTC.

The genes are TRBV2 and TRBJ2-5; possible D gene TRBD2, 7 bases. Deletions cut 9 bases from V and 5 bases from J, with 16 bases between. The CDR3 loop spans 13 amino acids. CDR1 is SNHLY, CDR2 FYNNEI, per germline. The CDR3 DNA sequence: TGTGCCAGTAGGGGGGGGGCGACGGAGACCCAGTACTTC. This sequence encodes CASRGGATETQYF.

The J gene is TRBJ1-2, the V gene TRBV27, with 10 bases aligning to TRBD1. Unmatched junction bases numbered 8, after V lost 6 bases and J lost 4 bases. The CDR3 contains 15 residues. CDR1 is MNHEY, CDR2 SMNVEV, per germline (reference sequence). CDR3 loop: CASSAFGDRGYGYTF. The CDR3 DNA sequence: TGTGCCAGCAGCGCTTTCGGGGACAGGGGCTATGGCTACACCTTC.

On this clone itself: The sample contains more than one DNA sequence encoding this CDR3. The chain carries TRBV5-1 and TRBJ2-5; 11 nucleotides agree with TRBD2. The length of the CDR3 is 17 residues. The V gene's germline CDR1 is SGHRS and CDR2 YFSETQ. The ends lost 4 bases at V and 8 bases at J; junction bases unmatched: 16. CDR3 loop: CASSGLPVAGGLETQYF. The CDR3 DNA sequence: TGCGCCAGCAGCGGTCTTCCCGTAGCGGGGGGGCTAGAAACCCAGTACTTC.

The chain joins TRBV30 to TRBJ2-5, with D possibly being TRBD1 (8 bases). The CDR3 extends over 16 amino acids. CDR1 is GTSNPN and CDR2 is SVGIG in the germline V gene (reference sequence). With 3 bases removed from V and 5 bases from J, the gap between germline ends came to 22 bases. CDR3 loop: CAWRTSPTGEGETQYF. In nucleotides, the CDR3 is TGTGCCTGGAGGACTTCCCCGACAGGGGAGGGGGAGACCCAGTACTTC.